This T cell receptor beta chain was recovered during a study of cytotoxic CD8 clonotypes in ibrutinib-treated CLL (dated by TCRdb to the early 2020s). Background on the whole study: In this cohort, 15 or so patients were treatment-naive and ten to eleven were relapsed/refractory, while some 18 had unmutated IGHV. Partial responses were observed in about 25 patients and complete responses in 2; after a median follow-up of around 68 months, remission was maintained in 15 or so patients and progression was observed in approximately 12. Samples at response were collected after a median of roughly twelve months of treatment, with a range of roughly 6 to 40 months. On average, each sample had about 250,000 productive templates and almost 95,000 productive rearrangements. Longitudinal samples were available for about 30% of the roughly 90 trial participants. Cryopreserved peripheral blood mononuclear cells were obtained before treatment, at response, and at either sustained remission or disease progression. Every remission and progressive disease sample was obtained while ibrutinib was still being received by the patients. What the research found in general, with its limitations: An increase in clonality was observed at ibrutinib response, with clonality remaining stable during sustained remission and falling back toward baseline at progression. At baseline, clonality was higher than in age-matched healthy donors and showed a strong correlation with circulating CD8+ T-cell counts. Public clonotypes were rare and either shrank or stayed stable during treatment, and the rise in clonality at ibrutinib response reflected expansion of private clonotypes. Sustained-remission and progressing patients did not have matched sampling times, and lymph node repertoires were not examined.

The CDR3 runs 12 residues from the cysteine to the phenylalanine. Only the CDR3 portion is preserved as DNA: 36 bases, with reading frame beginning at the first base. For CDR1 and CDR2, the germline V gene (reference sequence) lists SEHNR and FQNEAQ. V drops 5 bases and J drops 7 bases, leaving 11 bases in between. Concerning this clone itself: Its antigen remains undetermined. Base-call qualities are not available, and no considerably larger clone is one nucleotide away.

On a MiSeq, deep resolution sequencing aimed for a depth between 1 in 1 million and 1 in 200,000 T cells, with each clonotype covered roughly 10x on average. The immunoSEQ hsTCRB Kit was used to generate the TCR beta libraries. In the original analysis: Data were analyzed with ImmunoSEQ Data Assistant and ImmunoSEQ Analyzer, with V, D and J genes assigned per IMGT definitions. Clonality was computed as one minus normalized Shannon entropy of productive rearrangement frequencies, ranging from 0 to 1. Public clonotype analysis was restricted to overrepresented clonotypes comprising at least 0.05% of each patient's repertoire. More than ten repertoires from age-matched healthy donors, obtained from immuneACCESS, served as clonality controls. TCRdb obtained this table from immuneACCESS and retained in-frame rearrangements with V and J assigned. These tables miss some clones; where compared with another copy, unresolved V genes account for less than half of the shortfall, and the remainder is unexplained. The V and J calls and clone size come from that table; D and trimming were worked out from the DNA. In this sample the table shows over 120,000 clones, 79% of which occur a single time. The biggest ten clones account for about 13% of the sample.

The time point label here, explained by the study, means: 12 months on ibrutinib. About 2 micrograms of genomic DNA were extracted from cryopreserved PBMCs for TCR beta library preparation. Longitudinal blood samples from CLL patients on ibrutinib monotherapy underwent high-throughput TCR beta sequencing. Patients were enrolled in a phase 2 open-label single-center ibrutinib monotherapy trial. Material: PBMCs, obtained after 12 months of ibrutinib treatment. The receptor was derived from a human donor with chronic lymphocytic leukemia. Rearrangement joined TRBV7-9 to TRBJ1-1; the D gene is not confidently resolved. The CDR3 region: CASSPLTGEAFF. The nucleotides are TGTGCCAGCAGCCCCCTCACGGGTGAAGCTTTCTTT.